Presented here are 17 T cell receptor beta chains from one specimen sequenced in a study of shared clonotypes between healthy human individuals. CD45RO negativity and positive selection for CCR7 defined naive CD8 cells, a population that excluded terminally differentiated effector memory CD45RA+ cells. Method: immunoSEQ multiplex PCR; TCRdb's copy keeps in-frame clones and lacks some. The sample includes about 2,100,000 clones, roughly 91% seen only once; the top ten take about 1.5%. What was sequenced was naive CD8+ T cells from PBMCs. Every receptor here comes from a young man in good health. Some clones in this sample may be carry-over from other donors' samples.

Comments on this clone: Other DNA sequences within the sample encode an identical CDR3. This chain links TRBV27 with TRBJ2-2; unclear D gene. This CDR3 contains 13 residues. V was pared by 5 bases and J by 6 bases, with 10 bases between. Per germline, CDR1 MNHEY and CDR2 SMNVEV (reference sequence). CDR3 DNA: TGTGCCAGCAGTCTACTACTGGCCGGGGAGCTGTTTTTT. It codes for CASSLLLAGELFF.

Details on this clone: Other nucleotide sequences in the sample specify the same CDR3. The chain has TRBV27 and TRBJ2-3, with D uncertain. The V gene's germline CDR1 is MNHEY and CDR2 SMNVEV (reference sequence). V was clipped by 7 bases and J by 0 bases, with 5 bases between them. This CDR3 region has 12 residues. DNA for the CDR3: TGTGCCAGCACCGGCAGCACAGATACGCAGTATTTT. Translation: CASTGSTDTQYF.

The V and J genes are TRBV6-6 and TRBJ1-5; D is possibly TRBD1 (6 bases). The germline CDR1 and CDR2 sequences are MNHNY and SVGAGI (reference sequence). Trimming removed 5 bases from V and 3 bases from J, with 14 bases in between. The CDR3 is 15 residues long. CDR3 DNA: TGTGCCAGCAGTGGGCCGGACAGATCCAATCAGCCCCAGCATTTT. As protein: CASSGPDRSNQPQHF.

V is TRBV4-1 and J is TRBJ2-7; tentative D call: TRBD2 (5 bases). The CDR3 is made up of 16 amino acids. The germline gives CDR1 MGHRA, CDR2 YSYEKL. The ends were cut back, 0 bases at V and 3 bases at J, with 15 bases in the middle. This CDR3 reads CASSQDRGLILYEQYF. CDR3 nucleotides: TGCGCCAGCAGCCAAGATCGAGGGCTGATTCTCTACGAGCAGTACTTC.

Worth noting for this clone: Other nucleotide sequences in the sample specify the same CDR3. The genes are TRBV9 and TRBJ2-2; possibly TRBD1 for D (6 bases). V was clipped by 0 bases and J by 5 bases, with 11 bases between them. CDR1 and CDR2 (germline): SGDLS, YYNGEE. The CDR3 spans 15 residues. The CDR3 DNA follows: TGTGCCAGCAGCGTAGCAGGGGCAGGGACCGGGGAGCTGTTTTTT. Residues: CASSVAGAGTGELFF. Drawing the rest from reference TRBV9 and TRBJ2-2, the complete variable domain is DSGVTQTPKHLITATGQRVTLRCSPRSGDLSVYWYQQSLDQGLQFLIQYYNGEERAKGNILERFSAQQFPDLHSELNLSSLELGDSALYFCASSVAGAGTGELFFGEGSRLTVL.

V is TRBV29-1 and J is TRBJ2-7; the D is unclear. V was pared by 5 bases and J by 2 bases, with 19 bases between. CDR1 and CDR2 from the germline V gene are SQVTM and ANQGSEA. The CDR3 spans 15 residues. The CDR3 region is CSVPQSGFPPYEQYF. The CDR3 nucleotides read TGCAGCGTTCCTCAAAGTGGGTTTCCCCCCTACGAGCAGTACTTC.

The chain has TRBV9 and TRBJ1-1; D is uncertain. The CDR3 is 14 amino acids. CDR1 and CDR2 (germline): SGDLS, YYNGEE. Between the trimmed V and J ends, which lost 4 bases and 1 base, there was a span of 11 bases. The CDR3 DNA reads as TGTGCCAGCAGCTCCGTAGGAGGGAACACTGAAGCTTTCTTT. This sequence encodes CASSSVGGNTEAFF.

The V and J genes are TRBV7-9 and TRBJ2-2; D is unresolved. The CDR3 is 16 amino acids. Germline V gene data show CDR1 as SEHNR and CDR2 as FQNEAQ (reference sequence). Trimming pared 3 bases from V and 6 bases from J, leaving 17 bases between. CDR3 protein: CASSLSPHGTPGELFF. DNA for the CDR3: TGTGCCAGCAGCTTGTCGCCCCACGGTACCCCCGGGGAGCTGTTTTTT.

This clone was detected a few times. The chain links TRBV7-9 to TRBJ2-7; D unclear. The V end lost 5 bases, the J end lost 6 bases, and 14 bases lay between the germline ends. Germline lookup yields CDR1 SEHNR and CDR2 FQNEAQ (reference sequence). The CDR3 covers 13 residues. Written as DNA, the CDR3 is TGTGCCAGCAGCGCCATCAGGTCACGCGAGCAGTACTTC. Amino acid sequence: CASSAIRSREQYF.

The chain recombines TRBV4-1 with TRBJ1-2, with a tentative D call TRBD1 (5 bases). The ends were cut back, 4 bases at V and 4 bases at J, with 10 bases in the middle. Germline CDR1 and CDR2: MGHRA and YSYEKL. The CDR3 contains 13 residues. The CDR3 reads CASSLTGTYGYTF. For the CDR3, the DNA is TGCGCCAGCAGCCTCACGGGGACCTATGGCTACACCTTC.

This chain links TRBV7-2 with TRBJ1-5; D remains unclear. The germline gives CDR1 SGHTA, CDR2 FQGNSA. V was cut by 1 base and J by 0 bases, with 10 bases left in between. The CDR3 extends over 16 amino acids. The DNA for the CDR3 is TGTGCCAGCAGCTTAGGTGGCGGCTTTAGCAATCAGCCCCAGCATTTT. Its translation is CASSLGGGFSNQPQHF.

On this clone: Other nucleotide sequences from this sample produce the same CDR3. V usage is TRBV28 and J usage is TRBJ2-5; D remains unclear. V dropped 6 bases and J dropped 7 bases, with 9 bases sitting between them. Germline V CDR1 and CDR2: MDHEN, SYDVKM. The CDR3 covers 11 residues. CDR3 sequence reads: CASSLSGTQYF. CDR3 DNA: TGTGCCAGCAGCCTCTCCGGGACCCAGTACTTC.

This clone was counted ten times or more. The chain is built from TRBV6-7 and TRBJ2-2; 16 bases line up with TRBD2. TRBV6-7 is known as an ORF, though its function is uncertain. CDR3 length: 18 amino acids. V lost 6 bases to trimming and J lost 7 bases; unmatched junction nucleotides: 11. CDR3 region: CASRTGTSGRATGGELFF. The CDR3, as DNA: TGTGCCAGCAGAACCGGGACTAGCGGGAGGGCCACGGGCGGGGAGCTGTTTTTT.

J is TRBJ1-5 and V is TRBV13; D remains ambiguous. This CDR3 comprises 16 residues. Germline V gives CDR1 PRHDT, CDR2 FYEKMQ (reference sequence). The ends were cut back, 5 bases at V and 4 bases at J, with 18 bases in the middle. Here the CDR3 reads CASSHSKMGFNQPQHF. CDR3 DNA sequence: TGTGCCAGCAGCCACTCAAAGATGGGGTTTAATCAGCCCCAGCATTTT.

This clone came up once. V gene TRBV19 combines with J gene TRBJ2-7, with 8 bases aligning to TRBD2. There are 15 residues in the CDR3. Trimming took 3 bases from V and 6 from J; bases not matched to a gene: 10. CDR1 is LNHDA and CDR2 is SQIVND in the germline V gene (reference sequence). The CDR3 DNA reads as TGTGCCAGTAGTATTATAAGCGGGAGAGTACTCGAGCAGTACTTC. As protein: CASSIISGRVLEQYF.

The V and J genes are TRBV5-1 and TRBJ2-2, with D uncertain. Trimming left V 4 bases short and J 0 bases short, with 13 bases between. Germline values: CDR1 SGHRS, CDR2 YFSETQ. The CDR3 extends over 16 amino acids. The DNA of the CDR3 is TGCGCCAGCAGCCTAAAGGACGTAACGAACACCGGGGAGCTGTTTTTT. It is translated as CASSLKDVTNTGELFF.

The rearrangement joins TRBV7-9 to TRBJ2-5; 15 bases agree with TRBD2. CDR1 and CDR2 (germline): SEHNR, FQNEAQ (reference sequence). V lost 5 bases, J lost 4 bases, and 5 bases stayed unmatched. The CDR3 covers 16 residues. This chain's CDR3 is CASSPGLAGGGETQYF. For the CDR3, the DNA is TGTGCCAGCAGCCCCGGACTAGCGGGAGGGGGAGAGACCCAGTACTTC.